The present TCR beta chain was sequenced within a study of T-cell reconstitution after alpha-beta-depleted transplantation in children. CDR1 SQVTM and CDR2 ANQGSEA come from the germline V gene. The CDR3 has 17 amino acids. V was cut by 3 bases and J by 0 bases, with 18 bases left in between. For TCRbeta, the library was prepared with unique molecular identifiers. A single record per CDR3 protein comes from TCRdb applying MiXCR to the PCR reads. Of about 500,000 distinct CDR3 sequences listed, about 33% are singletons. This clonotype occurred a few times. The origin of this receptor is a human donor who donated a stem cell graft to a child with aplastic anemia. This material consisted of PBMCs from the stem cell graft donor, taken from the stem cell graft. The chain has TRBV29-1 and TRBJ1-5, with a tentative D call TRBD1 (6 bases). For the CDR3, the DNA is TGCAGCGTTGATGCTACAGGGTTCGGTCCTAGCAATCAGCCCCAGCATTTT. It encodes CSVDATGFGPSNQPQHF.